This T cell receptor (beta chain) was sequenced for a study of a mutant IDH1 vaccine in newly diagnosed glioma. TCRdb's copy holds only in-frame clones and misses some; the assay was immunoSEQ multiplex PCR. Of 20,000 to 25,000 clones in the sample, under 85% were seen once. Time point given: baseline, week 1 (first vaccination visit). Treatment indicated: pre-vaccination baseline after standard-of-care therapy. Germline V gene sequence: CDR1 SGHTA, CDR2 FQGNSA. Losses at the gene ends were 5 bases for V and 4 bases for J; bases not matched to a gene: 5. The CDR3 sequence is 14 residues long. The clonotype originates from a man between 40 and 49 years old with glioma. Specimen: PBMCs, collected from a glioma patient treated with radiotherapy, temozolomide or both. V is TRBV7-2 and J is TRBJ1-3; 7 bases agree with TRBD1. DNA of the CDR3: TGTGCCAGCAGCACAGGGGTACCCGGAAACACCATATATTTT. It translates to CASSTGVPGNTIYF. Full variable domain (missing parts from reference TRBV7-2 and TRBJ1-3): GAGVSQSPSNKVTEKGKDVELRCDPISGHTALYWYRQSLGQGLEFLIYFQGNSAPDKSGLPSDRFSAERTGGSVSTLTIQRTQQEDSAVYLCASSTGVPGNTIYFGEGSWLTVV.